These 20 T cell receptor beta chains came from one sample sequenced in a study of blood T cell repertoires in COVID-19. Profiled with immunoSEQ multiplex PCR; TCRdb holds only in-frame clones, not every one. This table has 140,000 to 150,000 clones, over 80% appearing once. Sample: peripheral blood. The receptors come from a man aged 55 to 70 with active or convalescent COVID-19.

This clone has a single count. The rearrangement joins TRBV6-5 to TRBJ1-1, with D possibly TRBD1 on 6 matching bases. V gave up 5 bases and J gave up 1 base, with 11 bases separating them. Germline lookup yields CDR1 MNHEY and CDR2 SVGAGI. This CDR3 spans 14 amino acids. CDR3 DNA sequence: TGTGCCAGCAGTCTAGGACAGACGAACACTGAAGCTTTCTTT. Translating gives CASSLGQTNTEAFF.

This chain connects TRBV11-2 to TRBJ2-1, with TRBD1 matching 8 bases. The CDR3 is 14 residues long. Germline trimming cut 3 bases from V and 8 bases from J; bases unmatched to any gene: 6. Germline V gene sequence: CDR1 SGHAT, CDR2 FQNNGV. For the CDR3, the DNA is TGTGCCAGCAGCTTTTCTCCAGGGGGCGATGAGCAGTTCTTC. Encoded protein: CASSFSPGGDEQFF.

This rearrangement joins TRBV28 to TRBJ2-3, with 10 bases that match TRBD2. Germline assignment: CDR1 MDHEN and CDR2 SYDVKM. Trimming removed 3 bases from V and 11 bases from J; junction bases left unmatched: 17. There are 17 residues in the CDR3. CDR3 sequence reads: CASSFQQREGIVGKQYF. The CDR3 DNA sequence: TGTGCCAGCAGTTTTCAGCAGCGGGAGGGGATAGTGGGTAAGCAGTATTTT.

This chain uses TRBV30 with TRBJ1-1; 7 bases fit TRBD1. CDR3 length: 14 amino acids. The V gene end was trimmed by 0 bases and the J gene end by 1 base; junction bases not matched to a gene: 2. Germline V gene data show CDR1 as GTSNPN and CDR2 as SVGIG (reference sequence). The CDR3 sequence is CAWSVGQWNTEAFF. The CDR3 DNA reads as TGTGCCTGGAGTGTGGGACAGTGGAACACTGAAGCTTTCTTT.

At least ten counts were recorded for this clone. The chain carries TRBV5-6 and TRBJ1-5; TRBD1 agrees at 7 bases. Germline CDR1 SGHDT, CDR2 YYEEEE. V was pared by 6 bases and J by 2 bases, with 2 bases of the junction left unmatched. The CDR3 runs to 13 residues. The CDR3 loop reads CASTQGGNQPQHF. The CDR3 DNA reads as TGTGCCAGCACCCAGGGGGGCAATCAGCCCCAGCATTTT.

The rearrangement links TRBV19 to TRBJ2-7; 14 nucleotides agree with TRBD2. Trimming cost V 5 bases and J 5 bases; bases outside gene matches: 5. The V gene's germline CDR1 is LNHDA and CDR2 SQIVND (reference sequence). This CDR3 contains 15 residues. CDR3 DNA: TGTGCCAGTAGTCCGGGACTAGCGGGAGTACACGAGCAGTACTTC. It codes for CASSPGLAGVHEQYF.

The rearrangement joins TRBV5-1 to TRBJ2-1, with D possibly matching TRBD2 (6 bases). Trimming removed 5 bases at V and 2 bases at J, with 8 bases between. This CDR3 comprises 13 residues. Per the germline V gene, CDR1 is SGHRS and CDR2 is YFSETQ. CDR3 residues: CASSRGTYNEQFF. The DNA for the CDR3 is TGCGCCAGCAGTCGGGGGACCTACAATGAGCAGTTCTTC.

The chain couples TRBV14 to TRBJ2-7; unclear D gene. The V gene lost 1 base and the J gene lost 7 bases, with 14 bases spanning the gap. Germline CDR1 and CDR2: SGHDN and FVKESK. This CDR3 comprises 14 residues. The CDR3, as DNA: TGTGCCAGCAGCCAAGGCATGACACCCAGGGAGCAGTACTTC. It translates to CASSQGMTPREQYF.

The rearrangement links TRBV5-5 to TRBJ2-7; D perhaps matches TRBD1 (5 bases). Germline-derived CDR1 and CDR2 are SGHKS and YYEKEE (reference sequence). CDR3 length: 12 amino acids. V lost 0 bases, J lost 6 bases, and 7 bases lay in between. The CDR3 DNA is TGTGCCAGCAGCTTGGGGGGCCTCGAGCAGTACTTC. It yields the protein CASSLGGLEQYF.

The genes are TRBV13 and TRBJ1-1; 9 bases fit TRBD1. CDR1 is PRHDT, CDR2 FYEKMQ, per germline (reference sequence). Trimming cost V 0 bases and J 5 bases; bases outside gene matches: 4. The CDR3 is 15 residues long. The CDR3 DNA reads TGTGCCAGCAGCTTAGGCGGGACAGGGAGAACTGAAGCTTTCTTT. Its translation: CASSLGGTGRTEAFF. The whole variable domain, filled in from reference TRBV13 and TRBJ1-1, reads AAGVIQSPRHLIKEKRETATLKCYPIPRHDTVYWYQQGPGQDPQFLISFYEKMQSDKGSIPDRFSAQQFSDYHSELNMSSLELGDSALYFCASSLGGTGRTEAFFGQGTRLTVV.

V usage is TRBV4-1 and J usage is TRBJ1-6; 7 bases match TRBD1. The CDR3 runs 15 residues. After removal of 2 bases from V and 3 bases from J, the junction contained 1 base not matched to a gene. Germline loops: CDR1 MGHRA, CDR2 YSYEKL. CDR3 nucleotide sequence: TGCGCCAGCAGCCAATGGGACAGCTATAATTCACCCCTCCACTTT. Translation: CASSQWDSYNSPLHF.

The chain is built from TRBV11-2 and TRBJ2-2; D might be TRBD2 (5 bases). Germline V gene sequence: CDR1 SGHAT, CDR2 FQNNGV. This CDR3 comprises 15 residues. The ends were cut back, 7 bases at V and 11 bases at J, with 23 bases in the middle. The CDR3 region has the DNA TGTGCCAGCAAAGATTGGGGAGCGAACACCGAAGAGCTGTTTTTT. Translating it yields CASKDWGANTEELFF.

The chain uses TRBV20-1 and TRBJ1-1, with 10 bases that match TRBD1. CDR1 DFQATT and CDR2 SNEGSKA come from the germline V gene (reference sequence). CDR3 length: 14 amino acids. The V segment lost 3 bases and the J segment 3 bases; nucleotides outside the gene matches: 4. Here the CDR3 reads CSASSDRGYTEAFF. CDR3 coding DNA: TGCAGTGCTAGTTCGGACAGGGGGTACACTGAAGCTTTCTTT.

The chain combines TRBV21-1 with TRBJ2-7; the DNA was not used to check the table's D call, TRBD2. TRBV21-1 is a recognized pseudogene. The CDR3 is made up of 18 amino acids. CDR3: CASSKPNIGTKEAYEQYF. The CDR3 DNA reads as TGTGCCAGCAGCAAACCAAATATCGGGACTAAAGAGGCCTACGAGCAGTACTTC.

The chain uses TRBV6-4 and TRBJ2-1; 13 bases fit TRBD2. Trimming cost V 4 bases and J 9 bases; bases outside gene matches: 3. CDR3 length: 14 residues. In germline, CDR1 is MRHNA, CDR2 SNTAGT. The CDR3 DNA reads as TGTGCCAGCAGTGTTGGGACTAGCGGGGTTGAGCAGTTCTTC. Its translation: CASSVGTSGVEQFF.

In nucleotides, the CDR3 is TGCGCCAGCAGCGCTGGGACAGGGGGCAATCAGCCCCAGCATTTT. This sequence encodes CASSAGTGGNQPQHF. The chain recombines TRBV5-1 with TRBJ1-5, with TRBD1 identical over 10 bases. The germline CDR1 and CDR2 sequences are SGHRS and YFSETQ. J was trimmed by 2 bases and V by 4 bases; bases with no gene match: 3. The CDR3 sequence is 15 residues long.

The J gene is TRBJ2-3, the V gene TRBV29-1, with 9 bases that match TRBD2. CDR1 SQVTM and CDR2 ANQGSEA come from the germline V gene. CDR3 length equals 14 residues. After removal of 7 bases from V and 0 bases from J, the junction contained 5 bases not matched to a gene. CDR3 DNA: TGCAGCGCAGAAACTAGCGGGAGCACAGATACGCAGTATTTT. Translation: CSAETSGSTDTQYF.

The V and J genes are TRBV7-2 and TRBJ1-2, with 7 bases lining up with TRBD1. In germline, CDR1 is SGHTA, CDR2 FQGNSA. The CDR3 extends over 13 amino acids. V gave up 5 bases and J gave up 8 bases; unmatched junction bases: 8. The CDR3 here is CASSKRQGEGYTF. CDR3 DNA sequence: TGTGCCAGCAGCAAACGACAGGGTGAGGGCTACACCTTC. Complete variable domain (other parts from reference TRBV7-2 and TRBJ1-2): GAGVSQSPSNKVTEKGKDVELRCDPISGHTALYWYRQSLGQGLEFLIYFQGNSAPDKSGLPSDRFSAERTGGSVSTLTIQRTQQEDSAVYLCASSKRQGEGYTFGSGTRLTVV.

This chain uses TRBV29-1 with TRBJ1-1, with D tentatively TRBD1 (6 bases). The germline gives CDR1 SQVTM, CDR2 ANQGSEA. There are 12 residues in the CDR3. V lost 6 bases to trimming and J lost 0 bases, with 8 bases between them. DNA of the CDR3: TGCAGCGTGGCAGGGGTGAACACTGAAGCTTTCTTT. Its translation: CSVAGVNTEAFF.

The chain uses TRBV12-3 or TRBV12-4 and TRBJ1-5, with a tentative D call TRBD1 (6 bases). The CDR3 covers 13 residues. Trimming stripped 6 bases from V and 3 bases from J, with 9 bases between. The DNA of the CDR3 is TGTGCCAGCAGAGGGGGGGCCAATCAGCCCCAGCATTTT. Amino acids: CASRGGANQPQHF.